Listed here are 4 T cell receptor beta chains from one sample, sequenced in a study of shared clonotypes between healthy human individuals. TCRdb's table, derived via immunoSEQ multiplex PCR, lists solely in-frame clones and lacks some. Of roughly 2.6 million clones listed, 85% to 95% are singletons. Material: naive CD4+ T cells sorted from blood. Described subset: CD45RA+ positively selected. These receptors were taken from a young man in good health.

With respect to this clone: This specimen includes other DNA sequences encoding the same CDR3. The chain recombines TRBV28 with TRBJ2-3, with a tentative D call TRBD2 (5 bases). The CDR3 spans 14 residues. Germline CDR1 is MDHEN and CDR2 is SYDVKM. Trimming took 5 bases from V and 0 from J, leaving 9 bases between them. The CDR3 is CASSLRTSTDTQYF. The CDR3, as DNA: TGTGCCAGCAGTCTACGGACTAGCACAGATACGCAGTATTTT.

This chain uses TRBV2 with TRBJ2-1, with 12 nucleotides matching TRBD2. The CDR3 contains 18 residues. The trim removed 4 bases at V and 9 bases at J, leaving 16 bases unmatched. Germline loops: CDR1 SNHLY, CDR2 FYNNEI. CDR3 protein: CASSVWRYGGLAGPEQFF. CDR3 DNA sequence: TGTGCCAGCAGTGTTTGGAGGTATGGGGGACTAGCGGGTCCTGAGCAGTTCTTC.

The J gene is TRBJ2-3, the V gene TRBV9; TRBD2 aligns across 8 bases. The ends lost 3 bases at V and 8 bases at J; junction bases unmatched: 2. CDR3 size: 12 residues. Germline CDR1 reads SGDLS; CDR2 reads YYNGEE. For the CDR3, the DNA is TGTGCCAGCAGCGGAACTAGCGGTACGCAGTATTTT. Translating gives CASSGTSGTQYF.

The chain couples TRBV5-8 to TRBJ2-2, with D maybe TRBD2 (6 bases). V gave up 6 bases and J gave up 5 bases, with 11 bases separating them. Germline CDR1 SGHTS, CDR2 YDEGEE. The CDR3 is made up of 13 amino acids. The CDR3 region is CASTRRGTGELFF. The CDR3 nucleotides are TGTGCCAGCACCCGACGGGGGACCGGGGAGCTGTTTTTT.